The 27 T cell receptor beta chains below come from one sample, sequenced in a study of blood T cell repertoires in COVID-19. Measured with immunoSEQ multiplex PCR; TCRdb has only the in-frame clones, and not every one. Of nearly 95,000 clones in the sample, 87% were seen once. Sequencing used peripheral blood. The receptors stem from a human donor with acute or convalescent COVID-19. The donor label of this sample is uncertain.

The chain has TRBV5-5 and TRBJ2-7; TRBD1 matches at 8 bases. The germline V gene has CDR1 SGHKS and CDR2 YYEKEE (reference sequence). The V and J ends lost 3 bases and 9 bases, in that order; junction bases with no gene match: 2. This CDR3 has 11 residues. CDR3 nucleotide sequence: TGTGCCAGCAGCTACGGGACAGGGCAGTACTTC. It is translated as CASSYGTGQYF.

The chain joins TRBV6-1 to TRBJ1-5; D uncertain. Trimming left V 1 base short and J 6 bases short, with 10 bases between. The CDR3 contains 14 residues. In germline, CDR1 is MNHNS, CDR2 SASEGT. CDR3 sequence reads: CASSEGAGAQPQHF. CDR3 DNA sequence: TGTGCCAGCAGTGAAGGGGCAGGCGCTCAGCCCCAGCATTTT.

The chain is built from TRBV6-5 and TRBJ2-1, with TRBD2 matching over 12 bases. Germline assignment: CDR1 MNHEY and CDR2 SVGAGI. This CDR3 is built from 13 residues. V lost 7 bases and J lost 8; bases outside the gene matches: 3. CDR3 in amino acids: CASIGTSGHEQFF. The CDR3 nucleotides are TGTGCCAGCATTGGGACTAGCGGGCATGAGCAGTTCTTC.

The chain couples TRBV4-3 to TRBJ1-5; tentatively, D is TRBD1 (6 bases). Trimming cost V 4 bases and J 7 bases, with 11 bases left between them. From germline, CDR1 is LGHNA and CDR2 YSLEER. The CDR3 totals 13 residues. CDR3 amino acids: CASSLYRDQPQHF. DNA for the CDR3: TGCGCCAGCAGCCTTTACAGGGACCAGCCCCAGCATTTT.

The V and J genes are TRBV4-2 and TRBJ2-5, with D possibly being TRBD2 (6 bases). The CDR3 covers 15 residues. Between the trimmed V and J ends, which lost 1 base and 1 base, there was a span of 10 bases. CDR1 is LGHNA and CDR2 is YNFKEQ in the germline V gene. CDR3 in amino acids: CASSQGEAGQETQYF. The CDR3, as DNA: TGTGCCAGCAGCCAAGGGGAGGCAGGCCAAGAGACCCAGTACTTC.

Only one count was recorded for this clone. This sequence joins TRBV11-2 and TRBJ2-7; the D gene is possibly TRBD1 (6 bases). CDR1 SGHAT and CDR2 FQNNGV come from the germline V gene. V was shortened by 5 bases and J by 2 bases, with 19 bases between the two germline ends. This CDR3 spans 16 amino acids. The CDR3 DNA reads as TGTGCCAGCAGCGCACCCAGGGGCACCCTTGCCTACGAGCAGTACTTC. It yields the protein CASSAPRGTLAYEQYF.

The chain has TRBV7-2 and TRBJ2-7, with TRBD2 as a possible D gene (7 bases). The CDR3 covers 15 residues. Trimming took 3 bases from V and 2 from J, leaving 14 bases between them. Germline V lookup: CDR1 SGHTA, CDR2 FQGNSA. The chain's CDR3 is CASSFDPGGPYEQYF. CDR3 coding DNA: TGTGCCAGCAGCTTTGATCCGGGGGGCCCCTACGAGCAGTACTTC.

This clone was counted only a few times. This chain joins TRBV5-6 and TRBJ1-2; 7 nucleotides align to TRBD1. This CDR3 is built from 13 residues. V was pared by 2 bases and J by 9 bases, with 7 bases of the junction left unmatched. CDR1 and CDR2 (germline): SGHDT, YYEEEE. CDR3: CASSLDRVERYTF. CDR3 in DNA: TGTGCCAGCAGCTTAGACAGGGTTGAACGCTACACCTTC. The whole variable domain, remainder taken from reference TRBV5-6 and TRBJ1-2, is DAGVTQSPTHLIKTRGQQVTLRCSPKSGHDTVSWYQQALGQGPQFIFQYYEEEERQRGNFPDRFSGHQFPNYSSELNVNALLLGDSALYLCASSLDRVERYTFGSGTRLTVV.

This rearrangement joins TRBV5-6 to TRBJ1-4, with no clear D. CDR1 is SGHDT and CDR2 is YYEEEE in the germline V gene. Trimming shortened V by 0 bases and J by 5 bases, and 5 bases separated the two germline ends. The CDR3 spans 13 residues. CDR3 DNA: TGTGCCAGCAGCTTGGTTCAAAATGAAAAACTGTTTTTT. Translation: CASSLVQNEKLFF. The full variable domain, its missing parts supplied by reference TRBV5-6 and TRBJ1-4, is DAGVTQSPTHLIKTRGQQVTLRCSPKSGHDTVSWYQQALGQGPQFIFQYYEEEERQRGNFPDRFSGHQFPNYSSELNVNALLLGDSALYLCASSLVQNEKLFFGSGTQLSVL.

The genes are TRBV7-2 and TRBJ1-1; no clear D. The germline V gene encodes CDR1 SGHTA and CDR2 FQGNSA. There are 15 residues in the CDR3. V was cut by 4 bases and J by 4 bases, with 16 bases left in between. This CDR3 reads CASSSQQFGITEAFF. The CDR3 DNA is TGTGCCAGCAGCTCCCAACAGTTCGGAATCACTGAAGCTTTCTTT.

V usage is TRBV5-1 and J usage is TRBJ1-2; tentatively, D is TRBD1 (5 bases). This CDR3 is built from 13 residues. V lost 2 bases and J lost 6, with 11 bases in between. Germline loops: CDR1 SGHRS, CDR2 YFSETQ. The CDR3 region is CASSFGREDGYTF. CDR3 nucleotide sequence: TGCGCCAGCAGCTTTGGCAGGGAGGATGGCTACACCTTC.

The rearrangement uses TRBV12-3 or TRBV12-4 and TRBJ2-2; D is unclear. CDR3 size: 13 residues. Trimming stripped 6 bases from V and 3 bases from J, with 8 bases between. The CDR3 loop is CASRLDYTGELFF. DNA of the CDR3: TGTGCCAGCAGGCTAGACTACACCGGGGAGCTGTTTTTT.

The genes are TRBV18 and TRBJ1-6; possible D gene TRBD1, 6 bases. V was clipped by 6 bases and J by 7 bases, with 19 bases between them. The germline gives CDR1 KGHSH, CDR2 LQKENI. The CDR3 runs 16 residues. CDR3 residues: CASSPRDINLNSPLHF. DNA of the CDR3: TGTGCCAGCTCTCCCAGGGACATCAACCTAAATTCACCCCTCCACTTT.

V and J are TRBV5-3 and TRBJ2-7, with 9 positions matching TRBD1. TRBV5-3 is known as an ORF, though its function is uncertain. This CDR3 region has 18 residues. V shed 4 bases, J shed 4 bases, and the junction held 18 bases outside the gene matches. CDR3 sequence: CARSTTGTGPLQPYEQYF. The CDR3 DNA reads TGTGCCAGAAGCACCACCGGGACAGGGCCCTTACAGCCTTACGAGCAGTACTTC.

The rearrangement uses TRBV28 and TRBJ2-6; D might be TRBD1 (6 bases). The V gene's germline CDR1 is MDHEN and CDR2 SYDVKM. V was clipped by 6 bases and J by 0 bases, with 12 bases between them. The CDR3 is made up of 16 amino acids. The CDR3, as DNA: TGTGCCAGCAGCACGGACAGCCACTCTGGGGCCAACGTCCTGACTTTC. Translating gives CASSTDSHSGANVLTF.

This sequence joins TRBV4-3 and TRBJ1-3, with D tentatively TRBD1 (5 bases). The V gene lost 2 bases and the J gene lost 2 bases, with 10 bases spanning the gap. CDR1 is LGHNA, CDR2 YSLEER, per germline. CDR3 length equals 15 residues. CDR3 in amino acids: CASSQRRGTGNTIYF. DNA for the CDR3: TGCGCCAGCAGCCAAAGGAGGGGCACTGGAAACACCATATATTTT.

J is TRBJ2-1 and V is TRBV27, with 16 bases fitting TRBD2. The CDR3 has 20 amino acids. Germline V gene data show CDR1 as MNHEY and CDR2 as SMNVEV (reference sequence). Germline trimming cut 4 bases from V and 4 bases from J; bases unmatched to any gene: 13. The CDR3 protein is CASSSLGLAGGGRQYNEQFF. CDR3 DNA sequence: TGTGCCAGCAGTTCCTTGGGACTAGCGGGGGGGGGCCGCCAATACAATGAGCAGTTCTTC.

The chain is built from TRBV5-1 and TRBJ1-2; TRBD1 might be the D (5 bases). CDR3 length: 13 amino acids. Trimming took 0 bases from V and 8 from J, leaving 11 bases between them. The germline V gene has CDR1 SGHRS and CDR2 YFSETQ. This chain's CDR3 is CASSLGQLPGYTF. DNA for the CDR3: TGCGCCAGCAGCTTGGGACAGCTTCCGGGCTACACCTTC.

This chain uses TRBV5-4 with TRBJ2-7; 7 positions match TRBD1. J lost 5 bases, V lost 4 bases, and 6 bases had no gene match. The CDR3 runs to 13 residues. Looked up from germline, CDR1 is SGHNT and CDR2 is YYREEE (reference sequence). CDR3 amino acids: CASSVTGINEQYF. The CDR3 bases are TGTGCCAGCAGCGTGACAGGGATCAACGAGCAGTACTTC.

V usage is TRBV12-3 or TRBV12-4 and J usage is TRBJ1-1; a possible D gene is TRBD1 (6 bases). The CDR3 contains 13 residues. V was pared by 3 bases and J by 7 bases, with 12 bases between. CDR3 sequence reads: CASSFNREGEAFF. CDR3 sequence (DNA): TGTGCCAGCAGTTTTAACAGGGAAGGTGAAGCTTTCTTT.

The chain is built from TRBV19 and TRBJ1-6, with D perhaps TRBD1 (5 bases). Germline CDR1 is LNHDA and CDR2 is SQIVND (reference sequence). The CDR3 runs 14 residues. Trimming took off 3 bases at V and 8 bases at J, with 11 bases between the two ends. CDR3 nucleotides: TGTGCCAGTAGTATCGATTGGGGGGATTCACCCCTCCACTTT. This translates into CASSIDWGDSPLHF.

This chain uses TRBV6-5 with TRBJ1-1; 7 nucleotides agree with TRBD1. Germline-derived CDR1 and CDR2 are MNHEY and SVGAGI. The V and J ends lost 2 bases and 8 bases, in that order; junction bases with no gene match: 5. This CDR3 region has 13 residues. This chain's CDR3 is CASSYGGRGEAFF. Here the CDR3 DNA reads TGTGCCAGCAGTTACGGGGGCAGGGGGGAAGCTTTCTTT.

CDR3 sequence: CASSLRDPGGYTF. Written as DNA, the CDR3 is TGTGCCAGCAGCTTGCGGGACCCGGGAGGCTACACCTTC. The chain joins TRBV7-9 to TRBJ1-2, with a possible D match to TRBD1 (5 bases). Germline CDR1 reads SEHNR; CDR2 reads FQNEAQ (reference sequence). The CDR3 length is 13 residues. V lost 3 bases to trimming and J lost 8 bases, with 13 bases between them.

This clone was seen a single time. This chain joins TRBV30 and TRBJ2-3; D is possibly TRBD2 (7 bases). The CDR3 totals 19 residues. The germline CDR1 and CDR2 sequences are GTSNPN and SVGIG (reference sequence). Trimming pared 0 bases from V and 2 bases from J, leaving 24 bases between. The CDR3 loop reads CAWSVWGGSKDGHTDTQYF. The CDR3 DNA sequence: TGTGCCTGGAGTGTGTGGGGGGGCTCTAAGGACGGACACACAGATACGCAGTATTTT.

This clone was observed a handful of times. Sequence at one end of the junction differs from germline and may be a read error. The chain carries TRBV30 and TRBJ2-7, with D possibly being TRBD2 (6 bases). Looked up from germline, CDR1 is GTSNPN and CDR2 is SVGIG (reference sequence). The CDR3 runs 13 residues. This CDR3 is CAGRMTESYEQYF. DNA for the CDR3: TGTGCCGGGAGGATGACAGAGTCCTACGAGCAGTACTTC.

This sequence joins TRBV2 and TRBJ1-5; D not resolved. Germline assignment: CDR1 SNHLY and CDR2 FYNNEI. The CDR3 is 16 amino acids. Between the trimmed V and J ends, which lost 3 bases and 0 bases, there was a span of 12 bases. The chain's CDR3 is CASSDEGVYSNQPQHF. The CDR3 DNA sequence: TGTGCCAGCAGTGACGAGGGTGTCTATAGCAATCAGCCCCAGCATTTT.

This chain connects TRBV5-4 to TRBJ2-5, with 11 bases lining up with TRBD2. CDR1 is SGHNT, CDR2 YYREEE, per germline (reference sequence). The CDR3 sequence is 17 residues long. V trimming: 3 bases; J trimming: 7 bases; junction bases outside the gene matches: 14. CDR3 amino acids: CASSSYTSGGPGGTQYF. In DNA form, the CDR3 reads TGTGCCAGCAGCTCGTATACTAGCGGGGGCCCGGGAGGGACCCAGTACTTC.